A single sample is the source of the 28 T cell receptor beta chains below, sequenced in a study of patients and donors after allogeneic stem cell transplantation. TCRdb re-called the RT-PCR reads with MiXCR, one entry per CDR3 protein. Among roughly 880,000 distinct CDR3 sequences listed, approximately 19% were seen once. Sequencing used blood, either unsorted or a sorted T cell fraction (not recorded which). The receptors originated from a human donor who was either an allogeneic HSCT recipient or a stem cell or donor lymphocyte infusion donor (not recorded which). It is not recorded whose cells these are; they may come from a transplant donor.

The chain employs TRBV7-8 and TRBJ2-7, with 9 bases identical to TRBD2. CDR1 and CDR2 from the germline V gene are SGHVS and FQNEAQ. The CDR3 has 15 amino acids. V was clipped by 3 bases and J by 4 bases; unmatched bases: 7. The CDR3: CASSFQREVEYEQYF. DNA of the CDR3: TGTGCCAGCAGCTTTCAGCGGGAGGTTGAGTACGAGCAGTACTTC.

The rearrangement joins TRBV19 to TRBJ2-2; D remains ambiguous. Trimming left V 3 bases short and J 4 bases short, with 12 bases between. Germline CDR1 is LNHDA and CDR2 is SQIVND (reference sequence). The CDR3 spans 15 residues. The CDR3 loop reads CASSMGSLPTGELFF. As DNA, the CDR3 is TGTGCCAGTAGTATGGGCTCTCTTCCCACCGGGGAGCTGTTTTTT. Filled out from reference TRBV19 and TRBJ2-2, the complete variable domain reads DGGITQSPKYLFRKEGQNVTLSCEQNLNHDAMYWYRQDPGQGLRLIYYSQIVNDFQKGDIAEGYSVSREKKESFPLTVTSAQKNPTAFYLCASSMGSLPTGELFFGEGSRLTVL.

This clonotype has just a few counts. The chain employs TRBV20-1 and TRBJ1-1, with a weak D call TRBD1 (6 bases). The CDR3 spans 11 residues. From germline, CDR1 is DFQATT and CDR2 SNEGSKA (reference sequence). The V end was cut by 3 bases, the J end by 11 bases, with 13 bases between. DNA of the CDR3: TGCAGTGCTAGCTCCCGGGACAATGCTTTCTTT. This codes for CSASSRDNAFF.

V usage is TRBV18 and J usage is TRBJ2-7; 11 bases fit TRBD2. Trimming cost V 2 bases and J 6 bases; bases outside gene matches: 15. This CDR3 is built from 18 residues. Germline V gene sequence: CDR1 KGHSH, CDR2 LQKENI. CDR3 DNA sequence: TGTGCCAGCTCACCATTTCGAGGAGGTAGCGGGAGGGCCCTCGAGCAGTACTTC. Encoded protein: CASSPFRGGSGRALEQYF.

J is TRBJ2-3 and V is TRBV2; a weak D match, TRBD1 (6 bases). This CDR3 region has 14 residues. The ends were cut back, 3 bases at V and 2 bases at J, with 9 bases in the middle. Germline-derived CDR1 and CDR2 are SNHLY and FYNNEI. For the CDR3, the DNA is TGTGCCAGCAGTGACAGGGGTATCACAGATACGCAGTATTTT. It is translated as CASSDRGITDTQYF.

V and J are TRBV5-1 and TRBJ2-3, with 7 bases aligning to TRBD2. Unmatched junction bases numbered 14, after V lost 4 bases and J lost 6 bases. Germline V CDR1 and CDR2: SGHRS, YFSETQ. The CDR3 spans 16 residues. The DNA for the CDR3 is TGCGCCAGCAGCCCCCTAGCGGAACCCGGCGGGGATACGCAGTATTTT. It encodes CASSPLAEPGGDTQYF.

The table lists this clonotype with many counts. This sequence joins TRBV15 and TRBJ2-7; the D is unclear. Germline-derived CDR1 and CDR2 are LNHNV and YYDKDF (reference sequence). This CDR3 contains 12 residues. The ends were cut back, 0 bases at V and 6 bases at J, with 6 bases in the middle. The CDR3 nucleotides read TGTGCCACCAGCAGAGAGGGTCTCGAGCAGTACTTC. This sequence encodes CATSREGLEQYF.

The table lists this clonotype with many counts. The V gene is TRBV5-1, the J gene TRBJ1-1; D is perhaps TRBD1 (6 bases). The V end was cut by 3 bases, the J end by 6 bases, with 18 bases between. Germline CDR1 and CDR2: SGHRS and YFSETQ. The CDR3 has 15 amino acids. The CDR3 coding sequence is TGCGCCAGCAGCTCTCAACACCCGGACAGACCTGAAGCTTTCTTT. It translates to CASSSQHPDRPEAFF.

Remarks on this clonotype: The germline gene is not matched at one end of the junction; a read error may be the cause. This CDR3 is CSVLGWPDEILFF. CDR3 in DNA: TGCAGCGTTTTGGGTTGGCCCGATGAAATACTGTTTTTT. J is TRBJ1-4 and V is TRBV29-1; D gene uncertain. The CDR3 has 13 amino acids. Germline-derived CDR1 and CDR2 are SQVTM and ANQGSEA. The full variable domain, rest sourced from reference TRBV29-1 and TRBJ1-4, is SAVISQKPSRDICQRGTSLTIQCQVDSQVTMMFWYRQQPGQSLTLIATANQGSEATYESGFVIDKFPISRPNLTFSTLTVSNMSPEDSSIYLCSVLGWPDEILFFGSGTQLSVL.

This clonotype has only a few counts. V usage is TRBV20-1 and J usage is TRBJ2-1; 8 bases agree with TRBD2. In germline, CDR1 is DFQATT, CDR2 SNEGSKA (reference sequence). This CDR3 is built from 17 residues. J gave up 4 bases and V 3 bases, and 14 bases lay outside the gene matches. CDR3 nucleotides: TGCAGTGCTAGTCCAGCGGGGGCCGCTCTTTCTTACAATGAGCAGTTCTTC. Its translation is CSASPAGAALSYNEQFF.

The chain recombines TRBV5-1 with TRBJ2-7, with 7 nucleotides matching TRBD2. This CDR3 is 13 amino acids long. With V trimmed by 1 base and J by 6 bases, 4 bases remained unmatched. Per the germline V gene, CDR1 is SGHRS and CDR2 is YFSETQ. This chain's CDR3 is CASSLTSAAEQYF. CDR3 bases: TGCGCCAGCAGCTTGACTAGCGCGGCCGAGCAGTACTTC.

The chain couples TRBV6-5 to TRBJ1-1; D unclear. This CDR3 has 15 residues. Germline CDR1 reads MNHEY; CDR2 reads SVGAGI. Deletions cut 0 bases from V and 4 bases from J, with 12 bases between. CDR3 loop: CASSYSKPRSTEAFF. Here the CDR3 DNA reads TGTGCCAGCAGTTACTCGAAGCCCCGGAGCACTGAAGCTTTCTTT.

The chain carries TRBV6-1 and TRBJ1-5; 8 bases line up with TRBD1. Trimming at V came to 7 bases and at J to 6 bases, leaving 8 bases not matched to a gene. The CDR3 spans 14 residues. In germline, CDR1 is MNHNS, CDR2 SASEGT. DNA of the CDR3: TGTGCCAGCAAAGTTGGACAGGGTGGTCAGCCCCAGCATTTT. The encoded protein is CASKVGQGGQPQHF.

The chain employs TRBV5-1 and TRBJ1-2; the match to TRBD1 covers 8 bases. Germline loops: CDR1 SGHRS, CDR2 YFSETQ. The CDR3 consists of 15 residues. V trimming: 0 bases; J trimming: 5 bases; junction bases outside the gene matches: 6. CDR3 sequence (DNA): TGCGCCAGCAGCTTGGACCCGGGACAGGTATATGGCTACACCTTC. This gives the protein CASSLDPGQVYGYTF.

The CDR3 coding sequence is TGTGCCAGCAGCGCCGAAGGCGTCCTCAACGTCCTGACTTTC. Translated, it gives CASSAEGVLNVLTF. V usage is TRBV9 and J usage is TRBJ2-6, with D hard to call. CDR1 and CDR2 from the germline V gene are SGDLS and YYNGEE. The CDR3 spans 14 residues. V was cut by 3 bases and J by 9 bases, with 13 bases left in between.

CDR3 residues: CASSKPGQGWSGTEAFF. CDR3 in DNA: TGTGCCAGCAGTAAACCGGGACAGGGGTGGAGCGGCACTGAAGCTTTCTTT. This chain links TRBV6-1 with TRBJ1-1, with 10 bases fitting TRBD1. Germline CDR1 is MNHNS and CDR2 is SASEGT. Trimming removed 5 bases from V and 4 bases from J; junction bases left unmatched: 13. The CDR3 is 17 residues long.

V gene TRBV5-1 combines with J gene TRBJ2-2; D might be TRBD1 or TRBD2, each matching 8 bases. The V gene lost 3 bases and the J gene lost 4 bases, with 28 bases spanning the gap. CDR1 SGHRS and CDR2 YFSETQ come from the germline V gene. The CDR3 extends over 20 amino acids. This chain's CDR3 is CASSSRQGSLAGPFTGELFF. The CDR3, as DNA: TGCGCCAGCAGCTCCCGACAGGGGTCATTAGCGGGACCGTTCACCGGGGAGCTGTTTTTT.

This clonotype has only a few counts. This chain uses TRBV27 with TRBJ2-7, with D perhaps assigned TRBD1 or TRBD2 (7 bases each). This CDR3 is 17 amino acids long. Germline CDR1 MNHEY, CDR2 SMNVEV (reference sequence). V gave up 6 bases and J gave up 3 bases, with 24 bases separating them. The CDR3 region is CASSPGGDRWGDYEQYF. CDR3 DNA: TGTGCCAGCAGCCCAGGGGGGGACCGATGGGGGGACTACGAGCAGTACTTC.

The chain has TRBV5-1 and TRBJ2-7; a possible D gene is TRBD1 (6 bases). Germline V CDR1 and CDR2: SGHRS, YFSETQ. This CDR3 spans 15 amino acids. Trimming took 4 bases from V and 2 from J, leaving 16 bases between them. The CDR3 DNA reads TGCGCCAGCAGCCTTGCCGGGACAATCCCCTACGAGCAGTACTTC. Its translation is CASSLAGTIPYEQYF. Combining the CDR3 with reference TRBV5-1 and TRBJ2-7 gives the whole variable domain KAGVTQTPRYLIKTRGQQVTLSCSPISGHRSVSWYQQTPGQGLQFLFEYFSETQRNKGNFPGRFSGRQFSNSRSEMNVSTLELGDSALYLCASSLAGTIPYEQYFGPGTRLTVT.

The chain carries TRBV5-5 and TRBJ2-5, with TRBD1 identical over 9 bases. The CDR3 extends over 16 amino acids. The junction had 8 bases not matched to a gene; V was cut back by 1 base and J by 4 bases. Germline CDR1 and CDR2: SGHKS and YYEKEE (reference sequence). CDR3 residues: CASSLTGGAGGETQYF. CDR3 in DNA: TGTGCCAGCAGCTTGACAGGGGGCGCTGGTGGAGAGACCCAGTACTTC.

The V and J genes are TRBV7-3 and TRBJ2-2, with TRBD1 identical over 7 bases. The germline CDR1 and CDR2 sequences are SGHTA and FQGTGA. This CDR3 has 15 amino acids. V trimming: 2 bases; J trimming: 7 bases; junction bases outside the gene matches: 7. CDR3 DNA: TGTGCCAGCAGCTTAGTCAACAGGGGAATCGGGGAGCTGTTTTTT. Protein product: CASSLVNRGIGELFF.

This CDR3 is CAWSIVTGASTEAFF. In DNA form, the CDR3 reads TGTGCCTGGAGTATTGTGACAGGGGCAAGCACTGAAGCTTTCTTT. This chain joins TRBV30 and TRBJ1-1; 8 bases map to TRBD1. The CDR3 runs to 15 residues. The germline gives CDR1 GTSNPN, CDR2 SVGIG (reference sequence). Trimming took 2 bases from V and 4 from J; bases not matched to a gene: 9.

This sequence joins TRBV4-3 and TRBJ2-4; 8 bases fit TRBD2. Germline lookup yields CDR1 LGHNA and CDR2 YSLEER. The J segment lost 3 bases and the V segment lost 4 bases, leaving 17 bases of the junction unmatched. The CDR3 is 19 residues long. Here the CDR3 DNA reads TGCGCCAGCAGCCTTGATTCCTCTCGGGGGGGCTGGGGCAAAAACATTCAGTACTTC. Its translation is CASSLDSSRGGWGKNIQYF.

This clonotype was counted between two and nine times. The chain combines TRBV29-1 with TRBJ2-3; perhaps TRBD1 as D (5 bases). The CDR3 totals 14 residues. V lost 4 bases and J lost 3, with 14 bases in between. Per the germline V gene, CDR1 is SQVTM and CDR2 is ANQGSEA. CDR3 amino acids: CSVVGQGETDTQYF. The CDR3 DNA is TGCAGCGTTGTGGGGCAGGGTGAGACAGATACGCAGTATTTT.

The J gene is TRBJ1-6, the V gene TRBV5-1; TRBD1 matches 8 bases. Unmatched junction bases numbered 8, after V lost 3 bases and J lost 6 bases. Germline CDR1 reads SGHRS; CDR2 reads YFSETQ. The CDR3 is 16 residues long. CDR3 region: CASSSSGGQGNSPLHF. The CDR3 DNA sequence: TGCGCCAGCAGCTCCTCTGGAGGACAGGGTAATTCACCCCTCCACTTT.

This clonotype has a count of ten or more. At one of its ends the junction is not consistent with the germline gene, which may arise from a read error. The genes are TRBV5-1 and TRBJ1-1; D remains unclear. Germline V CDR1 and CDR2: SGHRS, YFSETQ. The CDR3 length is 13 residues. The chain's CDR3 is CASSPVGNTEAFF. The CDR3 DNA follows: TGTGCCAGCAGCCCGGTGGGGAACACTGAAGCTTTCTTT.

V is TRBV15 and J is TRBJ1-6; possibly TRBD1 for D (6 bases). CDR1 and CDR2 (germline): LNHNV, YYDKDF (reference sequence). The CDR3 has 15 amino acids. Trimming took off 0 bases at V and 9 bases at J, with 12 bases between the two ends. CDR3 sequence (DNA): TGTGCCACCAGCAGAGACAGGGGATGGGTTTCACCCCTCCACTTT. Protein sequence: CATSRDRGWVSPLHF.

A few counts support this clonotype. The rearrangement uses TRBV12-3 or TRBV12-4 and TRBJ2-4, with a weak D call TRBD1 (6 bases). The CDR3 is 16 residues long. Between the trimmed V and J ends, which lost 4 bases and 4 bases, there was a span of 17 bases. The CDR3 DNA is TGTGCCAGCAGTTACGGACAGAATGGGGGAAAAAACATTCAGTACTTC. Translated, it gives CASSYGQNGGKNIQYF.